The sequence of this TCR beta chain was determined in a study of technical replicates of blood from several donors. V shed 6 bases and J 6 bases; nucleotides not matched to a gene: 12. The CDR3 has 15 amino acids. The germline CDR1 and CDR2 sequences are MDHEN and SYDVKM. The repertoire was sequenced with immunoSEQ multiplex PCR; TCRdb's copy has only in-frame clones and lacks some. The sample lists about 88,000 clones; roughly 90% were seen once. This clonotype originated in a human donor in good health. The specimen was T cells isolated from PBMCs. This rearrangement joins TRBV28 to TRBJ2-7; 9 nucleotides agree with TRBD1. In DNA form, the CDR3 reads TGTGCCAGCAGGTACTATGGGACAGGGTCGGGCGAGCAGTACTTC. Amino acid sequence: CASRYYGTGSGEQYF.